This record covers a single T cell receptor (beta chain). The CDR3 extends over 16 amino acids. CDR1 is LNHDA, CDR2 SQIVND, per germline (reference sequence). V was pared by 6 bases and J by 4 bases, with 10 bases of the junction left unmatched. This sample was taken from a study of blood T cell repertoires in COVID-19. The study drew participants aged about 18 to 90 years from around 24 US areas. Within 2 weeks before study entry, exposed participants met a COVID-19 case. Data came from immunoSEQ multiplex PCR; TCRdb stores just in-frame clones and leaves some out. This table holds around 320,000 clones, around 92% found once.

The sample taken for sequencing was PBMCs or T cells enriched from blood (not recorded which). The receptor comes from a woman aged 45-65 years who had been exposed to COVID-19. The chain recombines TRBV19 with TRBJ1-2; 11 nucleotides line up with TRBD1. DNA of the CDR3: TGTGCCAGTAGCGTTTGGACAGGGGGCGACAGCTATGGCTACACCTTC. Translation gives CASSVWTGGDSYGYTF.